This TCR beta chain comes out of a study of blood T cells in healthy people across ages. A sample-barcoded 5' primer and a J-beta primer mix were used in a second PCR of roughly 7 to 11 cycles. The authors tagged each cDNA molecule using a template-switch adaptor with 12 random nucleotides. TCRdb reprocessed the 5' RACE reads via MiXCR and lists one record per CDR3 protein. The repertoire holds about 800,000 distinct CDR3 sequences, with just under 25% as singletons. Study conclusions and caveats: Shifts in expanded clonotypes may have been confounded by donor CMV status, which was unknown. Both higher diversity and more naive CD4+ cells marked long-lived donors when set against aged donors.

Note on this clonotype: Its target is not known. At one of its ends the junction is not consistent with the germline gene, which may arise from a read error.

These data also formed part of another study, on T cells of mothers and their children.

Sequencing was carried out using blood. The receptor was isolated from a boy under 18 in good health.

This CDR3 reads CASSLAATKAFF. The CDR3 DNA reads TGTGCCAGCAGTTTAGCCGCCACTAAAGCTTTCTTT. The chain employs TRBV28 and TRBJ1-1; D is ambiguous. The V gene's germline CDR1 is MDHEN and CDR2 SYDVKM. The CDR3 is 12 amino acids.